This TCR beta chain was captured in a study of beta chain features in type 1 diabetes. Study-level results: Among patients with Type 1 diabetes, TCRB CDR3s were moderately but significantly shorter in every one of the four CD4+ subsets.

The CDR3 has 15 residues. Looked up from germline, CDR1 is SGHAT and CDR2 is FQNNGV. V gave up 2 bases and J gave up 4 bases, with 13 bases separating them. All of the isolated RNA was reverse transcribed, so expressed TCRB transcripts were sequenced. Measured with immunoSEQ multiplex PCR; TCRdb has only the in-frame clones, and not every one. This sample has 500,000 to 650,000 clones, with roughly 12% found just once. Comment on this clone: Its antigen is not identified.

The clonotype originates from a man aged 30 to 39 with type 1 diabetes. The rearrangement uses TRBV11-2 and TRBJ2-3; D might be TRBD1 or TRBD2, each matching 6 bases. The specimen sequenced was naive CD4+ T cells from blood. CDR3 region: CASSLRGDFADTQYF. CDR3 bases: TGTGCCAGCAGCTTAAGGGGGGATTTCGCAGATACGCAGTATTTT.